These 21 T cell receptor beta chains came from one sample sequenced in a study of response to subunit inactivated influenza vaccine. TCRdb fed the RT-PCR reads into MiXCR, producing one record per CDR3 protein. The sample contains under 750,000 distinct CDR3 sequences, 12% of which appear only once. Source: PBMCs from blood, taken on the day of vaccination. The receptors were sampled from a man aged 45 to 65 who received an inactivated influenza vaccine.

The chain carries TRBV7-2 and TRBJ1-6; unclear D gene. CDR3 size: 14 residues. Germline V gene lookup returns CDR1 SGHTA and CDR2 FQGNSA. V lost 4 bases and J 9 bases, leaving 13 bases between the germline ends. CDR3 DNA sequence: TGTGCCAGCAGCTCCCGGGAGTCAGGTTCACCCCTCCACTTT. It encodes CASSSRESGSPLHF.

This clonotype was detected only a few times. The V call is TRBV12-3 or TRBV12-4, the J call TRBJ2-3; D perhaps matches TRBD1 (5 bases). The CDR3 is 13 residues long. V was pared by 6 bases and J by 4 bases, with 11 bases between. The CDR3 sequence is CASRQTVADTQYF. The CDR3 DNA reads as TGTGCCAGCAGACAGACAGTCGCAGATACGCAGTATTTT.

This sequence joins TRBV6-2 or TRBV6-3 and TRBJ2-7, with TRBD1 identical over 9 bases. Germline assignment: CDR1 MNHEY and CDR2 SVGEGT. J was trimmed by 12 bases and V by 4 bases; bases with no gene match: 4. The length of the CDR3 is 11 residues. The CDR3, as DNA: TGTGCCAGCAGTTGGGACAGGGTAGCGTACTTC. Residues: CASSWDRVAYF.

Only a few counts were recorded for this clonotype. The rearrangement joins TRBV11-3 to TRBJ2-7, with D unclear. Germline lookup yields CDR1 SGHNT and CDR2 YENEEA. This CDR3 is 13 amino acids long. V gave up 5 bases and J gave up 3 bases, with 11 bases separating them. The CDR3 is CASSAPPDYEQYF. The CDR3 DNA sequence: TGTGCCAGCAGCGCGCCCCCAGACTACGAGCAGTACTTC.

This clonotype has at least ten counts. The CDR3 sequence: CASSQVNGARYGYTF. The CDR3 DNA reads TGTGCCAGCAGCCAAGTCAACGGGGCTCGCTATGGCTACACCTTC. The chain is built from TRBV3-1 and TRBJ1-2; possible D gene TRBD1, 5 bases. Germline lookup yields CDR1 LGHDT and CDR2 YNNKEL (reference sequence). Trimming stripped 1 base from V and 4 bases from J, with 13 bases between. The CDR3 consists of 15 residues.

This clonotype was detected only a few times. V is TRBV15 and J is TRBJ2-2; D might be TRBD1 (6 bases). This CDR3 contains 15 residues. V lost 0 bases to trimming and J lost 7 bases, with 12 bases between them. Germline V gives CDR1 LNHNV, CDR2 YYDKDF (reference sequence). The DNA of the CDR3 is TGTGCCACCAGCAGAGAGGGAACACAGGGCGGGGAGCTGTTTTTT. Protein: CATSREGTQGGELFF. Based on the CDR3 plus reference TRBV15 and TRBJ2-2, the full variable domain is DAMVIQNPRYQVTQFGKPVTLSCSQTLNHNVMYWYQQKSSQAPKLLFHYYDKDFNNEADTPDNFQSRRPNTSFCFLDIRSPGLGDTAMYLCATSREGTQGGELFFGEGSRLTVL.

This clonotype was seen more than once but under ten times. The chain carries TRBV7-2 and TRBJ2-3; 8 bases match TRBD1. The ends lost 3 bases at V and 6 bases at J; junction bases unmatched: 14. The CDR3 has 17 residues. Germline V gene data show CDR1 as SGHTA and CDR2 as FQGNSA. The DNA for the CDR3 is TGTGCCAGCAGCTTGAAAATATTCCAGGGGGCTCTGGATACGCAGTATTTT. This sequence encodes CASSLKIFQGALDTQYF. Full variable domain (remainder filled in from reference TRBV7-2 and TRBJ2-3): GAGVSQSPSNKVTEKGKDVELRCDPISGHTALYWYRQSLGQGLEFLIYFQGNSAPDKSGLPSDRFSAERTGGSVSTLTIQRTQQEDSAVYLCASSLKIFQGALDTQYFGPGTRLTVL.

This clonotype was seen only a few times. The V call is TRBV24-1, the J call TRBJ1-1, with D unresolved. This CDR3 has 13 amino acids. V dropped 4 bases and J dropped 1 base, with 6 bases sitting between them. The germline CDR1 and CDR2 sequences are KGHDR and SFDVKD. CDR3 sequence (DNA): TGTGCCACCAGTGACCCCGGGAACACTGAAGCTTTCTTT. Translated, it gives CATSDPGNTEAFF.

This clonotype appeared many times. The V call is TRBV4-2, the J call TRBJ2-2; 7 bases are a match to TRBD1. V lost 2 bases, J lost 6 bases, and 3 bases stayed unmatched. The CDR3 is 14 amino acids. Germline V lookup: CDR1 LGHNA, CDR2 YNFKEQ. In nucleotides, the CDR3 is TGTGCCAGCAGCCAACCTACAGGGGCCGGGGAGCTGTTTTTT. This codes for CASSQPTGAGELFF.

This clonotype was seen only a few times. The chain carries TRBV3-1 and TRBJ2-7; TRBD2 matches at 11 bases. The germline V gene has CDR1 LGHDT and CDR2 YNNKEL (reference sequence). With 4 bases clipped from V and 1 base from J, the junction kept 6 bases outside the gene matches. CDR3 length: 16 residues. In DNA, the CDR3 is TGTGCCAGCAGCCCCATATTAGCGGGAGGGTCCTACGAGCAGTACTTC. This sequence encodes CASSPILAGGSYEQYF.

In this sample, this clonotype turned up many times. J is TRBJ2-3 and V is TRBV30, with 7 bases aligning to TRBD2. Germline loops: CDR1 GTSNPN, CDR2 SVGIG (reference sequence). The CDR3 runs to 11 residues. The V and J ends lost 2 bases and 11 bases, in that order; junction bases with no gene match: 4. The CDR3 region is CAWSLTSVQYF. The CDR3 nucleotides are TGTGCCTGGAGTCTCACTAGCGTGCAGTATTTT.

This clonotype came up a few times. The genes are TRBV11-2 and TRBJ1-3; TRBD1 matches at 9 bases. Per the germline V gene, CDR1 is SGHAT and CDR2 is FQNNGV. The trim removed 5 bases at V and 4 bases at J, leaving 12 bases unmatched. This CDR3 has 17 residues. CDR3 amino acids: CASSLTGTGYSGNTIYF. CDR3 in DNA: TGTGCCAGCAGCCTAACCGGGACAGGGTATTCAGGAAACACCATATATTTT.

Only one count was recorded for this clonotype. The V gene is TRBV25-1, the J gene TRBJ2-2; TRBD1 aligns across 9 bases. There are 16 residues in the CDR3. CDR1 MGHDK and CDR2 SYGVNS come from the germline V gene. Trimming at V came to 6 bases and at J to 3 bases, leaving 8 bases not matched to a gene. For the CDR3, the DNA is TGTGCCAGCAGAAAACAGGGGGCTAGGGACACCGGGGAGCTGTTTTTT. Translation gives CASRKQGARDTGELFF.

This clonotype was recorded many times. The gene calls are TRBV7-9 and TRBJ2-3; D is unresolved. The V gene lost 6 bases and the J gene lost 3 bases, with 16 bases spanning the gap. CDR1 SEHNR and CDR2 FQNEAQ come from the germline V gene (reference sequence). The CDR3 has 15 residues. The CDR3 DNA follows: TGTGCCAGCAGTTTCGACGGGTTCAATACAGATACGCAGTATTTT. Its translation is CASSFDGFNTDTQYF.

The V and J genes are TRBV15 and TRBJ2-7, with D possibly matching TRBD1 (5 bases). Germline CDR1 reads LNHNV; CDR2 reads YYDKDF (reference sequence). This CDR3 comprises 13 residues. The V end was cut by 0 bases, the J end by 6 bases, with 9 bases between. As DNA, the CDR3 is TGTGCCACCAGCAGAGATCAGGGCACCGAGCAGTACTTC. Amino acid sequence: CATSRDQGTEQYF. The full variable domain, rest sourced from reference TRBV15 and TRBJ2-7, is DAMVIQNPRYQVTQFGKPVTLSCSQTLNHNVMYWYQQKSSQAPKLLFHYYDKDFNNEADTPDNFQSRRPNTSFCFLDIRSPGLGDTAMYLCATSRDQGTEQYFGPGTRLTVT.

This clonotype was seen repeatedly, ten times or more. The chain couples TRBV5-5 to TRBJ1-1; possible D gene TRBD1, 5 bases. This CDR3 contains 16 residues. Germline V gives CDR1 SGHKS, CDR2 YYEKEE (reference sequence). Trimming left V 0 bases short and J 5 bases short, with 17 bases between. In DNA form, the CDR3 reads TGTGCCAGCAGCTTGGGGATTGGTCAGGGCGAGACTGAAGCTTTCTTT. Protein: CASSLGIGQGETEAFF.

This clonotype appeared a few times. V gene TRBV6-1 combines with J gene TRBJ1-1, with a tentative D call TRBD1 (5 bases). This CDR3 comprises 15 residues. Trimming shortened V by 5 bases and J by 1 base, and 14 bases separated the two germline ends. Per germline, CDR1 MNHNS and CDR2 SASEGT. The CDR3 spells CASSIVVGGNTEAFF. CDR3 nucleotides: TGTGCCAGCAGTATCGTTGTGGGGGGGAACACTGAAGCTTTCTTT.

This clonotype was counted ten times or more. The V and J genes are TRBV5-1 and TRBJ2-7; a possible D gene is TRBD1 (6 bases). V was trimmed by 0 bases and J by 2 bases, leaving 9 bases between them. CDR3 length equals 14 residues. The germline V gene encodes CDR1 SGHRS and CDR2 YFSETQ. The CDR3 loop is CASSLEPGAYEQYF. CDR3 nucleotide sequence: TGCGCCAGCAGCTTGGAGCCAGGGGCCTACGAGCAGTACTTC.

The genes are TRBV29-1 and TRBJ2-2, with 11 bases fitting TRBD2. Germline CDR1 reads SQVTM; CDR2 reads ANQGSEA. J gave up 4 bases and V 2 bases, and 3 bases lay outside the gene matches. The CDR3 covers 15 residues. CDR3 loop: CSVEPLAGVTGELFF. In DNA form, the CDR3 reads TGCAGCGTTGAACCACTAGCGGGAGTCACCGGGGAGCTGTTTTTT.

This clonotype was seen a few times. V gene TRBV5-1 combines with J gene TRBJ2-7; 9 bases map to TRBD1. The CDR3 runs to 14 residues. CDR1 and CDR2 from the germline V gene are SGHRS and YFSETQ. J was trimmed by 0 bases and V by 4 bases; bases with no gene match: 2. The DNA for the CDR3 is TGCGCCAGCAGCGGGGACAGGGCCTCCTACGAGCAGTACTTC. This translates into CASSGDRASYEQYF. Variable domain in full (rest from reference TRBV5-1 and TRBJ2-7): KAGVTQTPRYLIKTRGQQVTLSCSPISGHRSVSWYQQTPGQGLQFLFEYFSETQRNKGNFPGRFSGRQFSNSRSEMNVSTLELGDSALYLCASSGDRASYEQYFGPGTRLTVT.

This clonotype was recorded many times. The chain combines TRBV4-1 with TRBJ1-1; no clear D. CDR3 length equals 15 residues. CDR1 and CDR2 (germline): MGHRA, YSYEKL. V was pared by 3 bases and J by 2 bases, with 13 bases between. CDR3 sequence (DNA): TGCGCCAGCAGCCACCATCCAAGAGACAACACTGAAGCTTTCTTT. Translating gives CASSHHPRDNTEAFF.